The following is a TCR beta chain sequence with its context. PCR amplification relied on 60 Vbeta primers (plus 13 Jbeta primers). TCRdb's copy holds only in-frame clones and misses some; the assay was immunoSEQ multiplex PCR. The sample has about 70,000 clones. These data are taken from a study of cytomegalovirus exposure and HLA in healthy donors. Germline lookup yields CDR1 SEHNR and CDR2 FQNEAQ (reference sequence). The CDR3 is made up of 15 amino acids. Unmatched junction bases numbered 0, after V lost 1 base and J lost 1 base. This TCR was sampled from a female donor in good health and CMV-seropositive. V is TRBV7-9 and J is TRBJ2-3; the match to TRBD2 covers 9 bases. The material sequenced was PBMCs. This chain's CDR3 is CASSLGTSGTDTQYF. The CDR3 DNA follows: TGTGCCAGCAGCTTAGGGACTAGCGGCACAGATACGCAGTATTTT.